The rows below give T cell receptor beta chains drawn from one sample of a study of CD4 T cells in relation to SARS-CoV-2 and coronaviruses. Sequencing was performed with immunoSEQ multiplex PCR; in TCRdb, only in-frame clones are kept and a portion is missing. The data show about 59,000 clones, 86% seen once. Sequences were obtained from memory CD4+ T cells from PBMCs. These receptors came from a human donor in good health. The CDR3 runs from the conserved cysteine through the conserved F or W. The D gene is left open where the match is weak. Rows may omit the clone size; those that give it use once, few, many or a size class.

cdr3_length	clone_size	d_call	v_call	j_call	cdr3_aa	cdr3_nt
15	-	-	TRBV5-1	TRBJ1-6	CASSSDGGVNSPLHF	TGCGCCAGCAGCTCCGACGGGGGAGTAAATTCACCCCTCCACTTT
18	-	-	TRBV27	TRBJ1-6	CASSLVLAGALGHSPLHF	TGTGCCAGCAGTTTAGTCTTAGCGGGGGCGCTTGGGCATTCACCCCTCCACTTT
14	-	-	TRBV7-8	TRBJ2-2	CASSGGTLSGELFF	TGTGCCAGCAGCGGCGGGACTTTGTCCGGGGAGCTGTTTTTT
15	-	TRBD2	TRBV3-1/TRBV3-2	TRBJ2-1	CASSYTAGGTYEQFF	TGTGCCAGCAGCTATACAGCGGGAGGGACGTATGAGCAGTTCTTC
15	-	TRBD2	TRBV11-1	TRBJ2-5	CASSLLGAGGETQYF	TGTGCCAGCAGCTTATTGGGAGCGGGAGGAGAGACCCAGTACTTC
17	-	-	TRBV11-2	TRBJ2-2	CASSSGTARSKGGELFF	TGTGCCAGCAGCTCGGGGACTGCGCGTTCAAAGGGGGGGGAGCTGTTTTTT
11	-	-	TRBV7-6	TRBJ1-2	CASKGDDGYTF	TGTGCCAGCAAGGGCGACGATGGCTACACCTTC
14	-	-	TRBV11-2	TRBJ1-1	CASSLGSENTEAFF	TGTGCCAGCAGCTTAGGGTCAGAGAACACTGAAGCTTTCTTT
14	-	-	TRBV10-2	TRBJ2-7	CASRLQQGSNEQYF	TGCGCCAGCCGTCTACAACAGGGATCTAACGAGCAGTACTTC
15	-	-	TRBV7-2	TRBJ2-3	CASSLGVRAADTQYF	TGTGCCAGCAGCTTAGGGGTCAGGGCCGCAGATACGCAGTATTTT
13	-	-	TRBV21-1	TRBJ2-7	CASSKAGGYEQYF	TGTGCCAGCAGCAAAGCCGGCGGCTACGAGCAGTACTTC
15	-	-	TRBV15	TRBJ2-5	CATSRDGGYQETQYF	TGTGCCACCAGCAGAGATGGGGGATATCAAGAGACCCAGTACTTC
13	-	-	TRBV10-1	TRBJ1-1	CASSDFTGQIAFF	TGCGCCAGCAGTGATTTTACGGGGCAGATTGCTTTCTTT
14	few	TRBD2	TRBV3-1/TRBV3-2	TRBJ2-1	CASSQVGRAAEQFF	TGTGCCAGCAGCCAAGTTGGGAGGGCCGCTGAGCAGTTCTTC
16	-	-	TRBV2	TRBJ2-2	CASSEGGLSNTGELFF	TGTGCCAGCAGTGAAGGAGGACTCTCGAACACCGGGGAGCTGTTTTTT
17	few	-	TRBV5-1	TRBJ2-3	CASSLGRGRERTDTQYF	TGCGCCAGCAGCTTGGGCAGGGGACGAGAACGCACGGATACGCAGTATTTT
15	-	-	TRBV6-6	TRBJ2-2	CASSSAGPTTGELFF	TGTGCCAGCAGTTCGGCTGGGCCTACCACCGGGGAGCTGTTTTTT
12	-	-	TRBV19	TRBJ2-1	CASSISTAQQFF	TGTGCCAGTAGTATTTCGACGGCTCAGCAGTTCTTC
15	-	TRBD2	TRBV28	TRBJ2-1	CATAFSGNPSNEQFF	TGTGCCACCGCGTTTAGCGGGAACCCCTCCAATGAGCAGTTCTTC
20	-	TRBD2	TRBV5-1	TRBJ2-3	CASSLASSGSERRSTDTQYF	TGCGCCAGCAGCTTGGCGTCTAGCGGGAGTGAAAGACGAAGCACAGATACGCAGTATTTT
16	few	-	TRBV24-1	TRBJ2-2	CATSESGLMNTGELFF	TGTGCCACCAGTGAGTCCGGACTGATGAACACCGGGGAGCTGTTTTTT
13	-	-	TRBV28	TRBJ1-6	CASSIKLNSPLHF	TGTGCCAGCAGTATAAAACTGAATTCACCCCTCCACTTT
15	-	TRBD2	TRBV7-2	TRBJ2-3	CASSLAAGGLYTQYF	TGTGCCAGCAGCTTAGCGGCGGGAGGGCTTTATACGCAGTATTTT
16	-	-	TRBV21-1	TRBJ2-7	CASSKVSAQSSYEQYF	TGTGCCAGCAGCAAAGTCTCGGCACAGAGCTCCTACGAGCAGTACTTC
15	-	-	TRBV7-9	TRBJ1-1	CASSSRTAMNTEAFF	TGTGCCAGCAGCTCAAGGACAGCCATGAACACTGAAGCTTTCTTT
14	-	TRBD1	TRBV7-2	TRBJ1-2	CASSLNRGDYGYTF	TGTGCCAGCAGCTTAAACAGGGGTGACTATGGCTACACCTTC
15	-	TRBD2	TRBV5-1	TRBJ2-1	CASSLGPTSPNEQFF	TGCGCCAGCAGCTTGGGTCCGACTAGCCCCAATGAGCAGTTCTTC
12	-	-	TRBV21-1	TRBJ2-2	CASSSRGRELFF	TGTGCCAGCAGCTCCCGGGGAAGGGAGCTGTTTTTT
13	medium-sized	-	TRBV10-1	TRBJ2-7	CASSESISYEQYF	TGCGCCAGCAGTGAGTCAATCTCGTACGAGCAGTACTTC
15	-	-	TRBV3-1/TRBV3-2	TRBJ1-2	CASSPRHFPENGYTF	TGTGCCAGCAGCCCGAGACACTTCCCCGAGAATGGCTACACCTTC
15	-	-	TRBV29-1	TRBJ1-1	CSGKKQGTTNTEAFF	TGCAGCGGAAAAAAACAGGGCACAACGAACACTGAAGCTTTCTTT
14	-	-	TRBV18	TRBJ2-7	CASSPYSGSYEQYF	TGTGCCAGCTCACCCTATAGCGGCTCCTACGAGCAGTACTTC
14	-	TRBD1	TRBV9	TRBJ1-3	CASSQGGVGNTIYF	TGTGCCAGCAGCCAGGGGGGGGTTGGAAACACCATATATTTT
16	-	TRBD2	TRBV18	TRBJ2-7	CASSLGTSGGSYEQYF	TGTGCCAGCTCACTCGGGACTAGCGGGGGCTCCTACGAGCAGTACTTC
16	-	-	TRBV18	TRBJ1-1	CASSPKHLQGGTEAFF	TGTGCCAGCTCACCAAAACATCTACAGGGAGGCACTGAAGCTTTCTTT
12	-	-	TRBV5-4	TRBJ2-5	CASSLGMGTQYF	TGTGCCAGCAGCTTGGGGATGGGGACCCAGTACTTC
15	-	TRBD1	TRBV5-1	TRBJ2-5	CASSLAGQGPVGQYF	TGCGCCAGCAGCTTGGCCGGACAGGGACCGGTAGGCCAGTACTTC
16	-	-	TRBV30	TRBJ2-1	CAWSTWGQGLDNEQFF	TGTGCCTGGAGTACTTGGGGGCAGGGACTCGACAATGAGCAGTTCTTC
15	-	-	TRBV11-2	TRBJ2-1	CASSFQPGPRWEQFF	TGTGCCAGCAGCTTCCAGCCGGGACCTCGATGGGAGCAGTTCTTC
12	-	TRBD1	TRBV19	TRBJ1-5	CASNNRGQPQHF	TGTGCCAGTAATAACAGGGGGCAGCCCCAGCATTTT
12	-	-	TRBV9	TRBJ2-1	CASSGRYNEQFF	TGTGCCAGCAGCGGACGGTACAATGAGCAGTTCTTC
15	-	TRBD1	TRBV7-6	TRBJ1-4	CASSLGQVVNEKLFF	TGTGCCAGCAGCCTAGGACAGGTCGTTAATGAAAAACTGTTTTTT
13	-	-	TRBV5-5	TRBJ1-3	CASSPKGKDTIYF	TGTGCCAGCAGCCCCAAGGGGAAGGACACCATATATTTT
13	-	-	TRBV29-1	TRBJ1-1	CSVEKQGRGEAFF	TGCAGCGTTGAAAAACAGGGTCGAGGTGAAGCTTTCTTT
14	-	-	TRBV11-2	TRBJ2-1	CASSLDLRGNEQFF	TGTGCCAGCAGCTTAGATCTGAGAGGAAATGAGCAGTTCTTC
13	-	-	TRBV28	TRBJ1-5	CASTGRANQPQHF	TGTGCCAGCACCGGACGGGCAAATCAGCCCCAGCATTTT
16	once	TRBD2	TRBV5-1	TRBJ2-1	CASSLIPASGRGEQFF	TGCGCCAGCAGCTTAATTCCTGCTAGCGGGAGGGGTGAGCAGTTCTTC
15	-	-	TRBV7-9	TRBJ1-1	CASSPTLLRDTEAFF	TGTGCCAGCAGCCCGACCCTCCTGAGGGACACTGAAGCTTTCTTT
14	once	TRBD1	TRBV6-4	TRBJ2-3	CASSRTGFADTQYF	TGTGCCAGCAGTCGGACAGGGTTTGCAGATACGCAGTATTTT
15	-	TRBD2	TRBV11-3	TRBJ2-3	CASSPGLTPTDTQYF	TGTGCCAGCAGCCCGGGACTAACCCCCACAGATACGCAGTATTTT
17	-	TRBD2	TRBV28	TRBJ2-3	CASSSNPTSGSINTQYF	TGTGCCAGCAGTTCCAACCCCACTAGCGGGAGCATAAATACGCAGTATTTT